Listed below are T cell receptor beta chains from one sample, sequenced in a study of blood T cell repertoires in COVID-19. Produced via immunoSEQ multiplex PCR; TCRdb's table is partial and in-frame only. The sample has roughly 100,000 clones, approximately 91% seen once. The sample comprised peripheral blood. Every receptor here comes from a man over 45 with acute or convalescent COVID-19. Both conserved end residues are part of each CDR3. The D gene is left open where the match is weak. Some rows mark clone size as missing; the rest say once, few, many or name a class of expanded clone.

TRBJ1-3 - 15 once TRBV6-5 TGTGCCAGCAGTCCGGACCAAGGGGCTGGAAACACCATATATTTT CASSPDQGAGNTIYF
TRBJ2-1 TRBD1 14 - TRBV7-8 TGTGCCAGCAGCTGGACAGGGGGCGCGTATGAGCAGTTCTTC CASSWTGGAYEQFF
TRBJ2-7 - 14 - TRBV11-2 TGTGCCAGCAGCTACGGCGGGGCGGTCTACGAGCAGTACTTC CASSYGGAVYEQYF
TRBJ2-1 TRBD1 15 - TRBV5-1 TGCGCCAGCAGCACATCCGGGACAGGGGGAAATGAGCAGTTCTTC CASSTSGTGGNEQFF
TRBJ1-1 - 15 - TRBV7-9 TGTGCCAGCAGTTTTTTGCAGGTTCGGGGCACTGAAGCTTTCTTT CASSFLQVRGTEAFF
TRBJ1-5 TRBD1 14 - TRBV7-9 TGTGCCAGCAGCTCGACAGGGGAAAATCAGCCCCAGCATTTT CASSSTGENQPQHF
TRBJ2-7 TRBD1 12 - TRBV2 TGTGCCAGCAAGAGACAGGGTCAAGAGCAGTACTTC CASKRQGQEQYF
TRBJ1-2 TRBD1 14 - TRBV11-3 TGTGCCAGCAGCTCGGGACAGCCCCTAGAGGGCTACACCTTC CASSSGQPLEGYTF
TRBJ1-3 TRBD1 15 - TRBV3-1/TRBV3-2 TGTGCCAGCAGCACACAGGGGGGTGCTGGAAACACCATATATTTT CASSTQGGAGNTIYF
TRBJ2-5 - 17 - TRBV11-3 TGTGCCAGCAGCAGGGGGCGGGACTCAAATATTGTGGAGACCCAGTACTTC CASSRGRDSNIVETQYF
TRBJ2-7 - 14 - TRBV18 TGTGCCAGCTCACCAGCGGCCCAATCCTACGAGCAGTACTTC CASSPAAQSYEQYF
TRBJ1-6 TRBD1 15 - TRBV6-5 TGTGCCAGCAGACAGGACAGGGCAATCAGTTCACCCCTCCACTTT CASRQDRAISSPLHF
TRBJ1-5 - 15 - TRBV3-1/TRBV3-2 TGTGCCAGCAGCCAAGTACCAGGTCGCCATCAGCCCCAGCATTTT CASSQVPGRHQPQHF
TRBJ2-5 - 13 - TRBV18 TGTGCCAGCTCACCAGGGCAGCAAGAGACCCAGTACTTC CASSPGQQETQYF
TRBJ1-6 - 14 - TRBV6-5 TGTGCCAGCTCCCTAGCCGGGGAAAATTCACCCCTCCACTTT CASSLAGENSPLHF
TRBJ2-5 - 17 - TRBV6-6 TGTGCCAGCAGTCCGTATGCCGGGACACCTTACCAAGAGACCCAGTACTTC CASSPYAGTPYQETQYF
TRBJ1-4 - 15 - TRBV6-5 TGTGCCAGCAGTTACTCGGGGCGAACTAATGAAAAACTGTTTTTT CASSYSGRTNEKLFF
TRBJ1-1 - 11 - TRBV5-5 TGTGCCAGCAGCTTTTGGGGCGAGGCTTTCTTT CASSFWGEAFF
TRBJ1-1 - 14 - TRBV19 TGTGCCAGTAGTATACTCTTACAGGGCACTGAAGCTTTCTTT CASSILLQGTEAFF
TRBJ2-2 - 14 - TRBV4-3 TGCGCCAGCAGCCAAGATTCGCGTACCGGGGAGCTGTTTTTT CASSQDSRTGELFF
TRBJ2-5 - 15 - TRBV18 TGTGCCAGCTCGCCGCTACAGGGGAGGCAAGAGACCCAGTACTTC CASSPLQGRQETQYF
TRBJ1-6 TRBD1 14 - TRBV9 TGTGCCAGCAGCGTAGGACAGGGGCCTTCACCCCTCCACTTT CASSVGQGPSPLHF
TRBJ2-3 TRBD1 16 - TRBV15 TGTGCCACCAGCTCTCGCGACAGGGGGCTTGGAGATACGCAGTATTTT CATSSRDRGLGDTQYF
TRBJ1-2 - 15 - TRBV27 TGTGCCAGCAGTTTATTACCGGGACAAAATCACGGCTACACCTTC CASSLLPGQNHGYTF
TRBJ1-6 - 13 - TRBV18 TGTGCCAGCTCAACAGGTCGGAATTCACCCCTCCACTTT CASSTGRNSPLHF
TRBJ1-2 TRBD1 14 - TRBV7-3 TGTGCCAGCAGCTCGGGACAGGCTAACTATGGCTACACCTTC CASSSGQANYGYTF
TRBJ1-5 - 14 - TRBV30 TGTGCCTGGAGTGTCAACAGTCTCAATCAGCCCCAGCATTTT CAWSVNSLNQPQHF
TRBJ2-2 - 14 - TRBV30 TGTGCCTGGAGTTTAAACAGGGTATTCAGGGAGCTGTTTTTT CAWSLNRVFRELFF
TRBJ1-1 TRBD1 16 - TRBV6-2/TRBV6-3 TGTGCCAGCAGTAGACGAAGGGGGCGTATGAACACTGAAGCTTTCTTT CASSRRRGRMNTEAFF
TRBJ2-2 - 13 - TRBV11-3 TGTGCCAGCAGCTCCCGGAGCACCGGGGAGCTGTTTTTT CASSSRSTGELFF
TRBJ1-5 - 14 - TRBV7-9 TGTGCCAGCAGTCGGACAGCTAGCAATCAGCCCCAGCATTTT CASSRTASNQPQHF
TRBJ2-1 TRBD2 14 - TRBV27 TGTGCCAGCAGTCTTGTAGCGGGGGGGCGTGAGCAGTTCTTC CASSLVAGGREQFF
TRBJ1-2 - 15 - TRBV7-9 TGTGCCAGCAGCTTAGGGGGACATTCAAACTATGGCTACACCTTC CASSLGGHSNYGYTF
TRBJ1-1 TRBD1 15 - TRBV29-1 TGCAGCGTCACCGGACAGGGGGCCGGGGACACTGAAGCTTTCTTT CSVTGQGAGDTEAFF
TRBJ1-2 - 12 - TRBV12-3/TRBV12-4 TGTGCCAGCAGTGACCGGGATTATGGCTACACCTTC CASSDRDYGYTF
TRBJ1-3 TRBD1 19 - TRBV7-9 TGTGCCAGCAGCCAAGTCGGGGCAGGGGGCATCCACTCTGGAAACACCATATATTTT CASSQVGAGGIHSGNTIYF
TRBJ1-1 - 15 - TRBV11-2 TGTGCCAGCAGCCCCTCGGGAGGGTTAGGCACTGAAGCTTTCTTT CASSPSGGLGTEAFF
TRBJ2-3 TRBD2 13 once TRBV2 TGTGCCAGCAGGTGGGGAGGGGCAGATACGCAGTATTTT CASRWGGADTQYF
TRBJ1-5 TRBD1 17 - TRBV2 TGTGCCAGCAGTCATCCGGGACAGGGCACTAGCAATCAGCCCCAGCATTTT CASSHPGQGTSNQPQHF
TRBJ2-5 - 14 - TRBV18 TGTGCCAGCTCACCTCTCGGGAGAGAAGAGACCCAGTACTTC CASSPLGREETQYF